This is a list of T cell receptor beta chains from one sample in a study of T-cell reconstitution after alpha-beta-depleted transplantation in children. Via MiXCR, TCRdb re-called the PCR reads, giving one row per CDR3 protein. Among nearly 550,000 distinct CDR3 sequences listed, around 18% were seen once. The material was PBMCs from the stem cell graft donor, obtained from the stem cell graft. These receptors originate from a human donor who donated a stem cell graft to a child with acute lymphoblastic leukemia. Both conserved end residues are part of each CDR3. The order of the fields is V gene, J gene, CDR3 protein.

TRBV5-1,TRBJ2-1,CASSYTGISPEQFF
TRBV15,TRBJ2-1,CATSRVSRDEQFF
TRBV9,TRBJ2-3,CASSVARGPIGTDTQYF
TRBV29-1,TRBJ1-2,CSAGGGTYGYTF
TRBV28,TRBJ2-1,CASSPFSGGHYNEQFF
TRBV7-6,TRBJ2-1,CASSARATSTPPNEQFF
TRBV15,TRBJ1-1,CATSRGGTANTEAFF
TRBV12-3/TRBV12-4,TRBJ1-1,CASTPPGEDEAFF
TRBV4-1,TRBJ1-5,CASSHETGGFYQPQHF
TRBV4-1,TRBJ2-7,CASSQPIGGRQYF
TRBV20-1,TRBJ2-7,CSASDGQGVTYEQYF
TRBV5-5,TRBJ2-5,CASRLGGVEETQYF
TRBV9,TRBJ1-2,CASSGLGGPGYGYTF
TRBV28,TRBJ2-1,CASTLSGRASEQFF
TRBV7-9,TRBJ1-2,CASSLQGADGYTF
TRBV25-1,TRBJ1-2,CASSESMWTGPLESGYTF
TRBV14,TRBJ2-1,CASSQDRGLAGVNEQFF
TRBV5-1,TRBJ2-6,CASSLVEGTGANGLTF
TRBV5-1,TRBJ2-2,CASSLRRGELFF
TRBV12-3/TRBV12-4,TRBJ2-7,CASSSILGAAYEQYF
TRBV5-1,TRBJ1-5,CASSTTGVGNQPQHF
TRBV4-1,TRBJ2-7,CASSQDKGMQIAGDHEQYF
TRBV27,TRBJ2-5,CASSLGGAYRSQYF
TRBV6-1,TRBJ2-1,CASSRTSGRYNEQFF
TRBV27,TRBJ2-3,CASSPSSVTQYF
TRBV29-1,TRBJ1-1,CSVRQGNTEAFF
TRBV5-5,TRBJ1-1,CASSQGWDTEAFF
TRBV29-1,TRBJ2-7,CSVGLPSTYEQYF
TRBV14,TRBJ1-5,CASSQGSLIQGAKEPQHF
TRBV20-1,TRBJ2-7,CSAHSYEQYF
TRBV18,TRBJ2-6,CASSQDRAGANVLTF
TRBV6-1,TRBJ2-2,CASRPGQGTGELFF
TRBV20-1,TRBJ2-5,CSARASGGLAGGETQYF
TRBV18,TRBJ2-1,CASSPPRQGLNNEQFF
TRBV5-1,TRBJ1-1,CASSLAGGELAFF
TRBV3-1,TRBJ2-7,CASSPGSRAPYEQYF
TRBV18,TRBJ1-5,CASSNSGQGQPQHF
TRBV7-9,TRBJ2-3,CASSFFSGSTDTQYF
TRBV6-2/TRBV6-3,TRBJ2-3,CASSPGTTTDTQYF
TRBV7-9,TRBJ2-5,CASRSGHRETQYF
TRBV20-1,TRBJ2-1,CSARPRTFSYNEQFF
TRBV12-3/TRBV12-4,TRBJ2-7,CASSLTGQGVEQYF
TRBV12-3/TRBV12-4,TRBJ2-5,CASSLGERERETQYF
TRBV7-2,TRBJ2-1,CAHALGADFEQFF
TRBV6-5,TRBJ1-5,CASSYRGSSGAQHF
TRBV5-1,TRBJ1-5,CASSLDAGRPQHF
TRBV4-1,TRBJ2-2,CASSPAPWVGVNTGELFF
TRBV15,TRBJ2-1,CATSSLSSDYNEQFF
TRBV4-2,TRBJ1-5,CASSQETGANQPQHF
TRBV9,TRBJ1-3,CASSVAPAVSSGNTIYF
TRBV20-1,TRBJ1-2,CSAPPGWGSPDHGYTF
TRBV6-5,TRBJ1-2,CASSSYQRGPGYGYTF
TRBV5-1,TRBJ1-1,CASSQQWMNTEAFF
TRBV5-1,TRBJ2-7,CASSLVTYGEQYF
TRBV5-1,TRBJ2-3,CASSSSAGGPTDTQYF